This TCR beta chain originates from a study of regulatory T cells in long-lasting Graves disease (dated by TCRdb to the early 2020s). As for the study more broadly: Persistent Graves' disease was defined as persistently positive TSH receptor autoantibodies together with antithyroid drug treatment for over 5 years. Patients with persistent Graves' disease were compared with patients with newly diagnosed Graves' disease using TCR sequencing and RNA sequencing of peripheral blood. A total of about 35 samples underwent TCR sequencing, from roughly 13 patients with persistent Graves' disease and 20 patients with newly diagnosed Graves' disease. The study was conducted in China and was registered as a clinical trial. Antithyroid drugs had been taken for 8.5 to 13 years on average by persistent Graves' disease patients in the clinical cohort. Results the study describes overall, beyond this receptor: Sequencing and analysis were restricted to the TCR beta chain. Preferential use of TRBV28, TRBJ1-2 and TRBJ2-5 was observed in persistent disease, whereas TRBV20-1 and TRBJ2-1 were favored in newly diagnosed disease. As a limitation, the authors acknowledged that the small sample size may reduce accuracy. Peripheral blood alone was examined, since thyroid tissue, which constituted the primary lesion, could not be accessed. Persistent patients shared more public clonotypes among themselves (over 2,500) than newly diagnosed patients did (approximately 970). Compared with newly diagnosed patients, patients with persistent Graves' disease had lower TCR Shannon entropy and fewer highly expanded clones, which suggests clonal expansion.

The sample's time point, from its label and the paper: persistent/refractory GD, antithyroid drugs over 5 years with positive TRAb. For both TCR sequencing and RNA sequencing, RNA was extracted from PBMCs using TRIzol. The diagnosis of Graves' disease was made according to American Thyroid Association guidelines. Patients were recruited from an endocrinology department in Xi'an, China. From each patient, around 9.3 milliliters of peripheral blood was collected into an EDTA anticoagulant tube. Ficoll Paque Plus density gradient separation was used to isolate PBMCs, and no further T cell sorting was done. RNA quality was checked with an Agilent 2100 Bioanalyzer and agarose gel, and concentration with a NanoDrop 2000. Worth noting for this clonotype: No antigen is known for it. Base qualities are missing; no much larger clone stands one base away.

The V end gives up 3 bases and the J end 2 bases, leaving 5 bases in the junction not matched to a gene. CDR1 and CDR2 are read off the germline V gene as ENHRY and SYGVKD. The CDR3 runs 15 residues from the cysteine to the phenylalanine. Just CDR3 DNA is preserved here, 45 bases in frame from base 1. Libraries were constructed by multiplex PCR. Sequencing instrument: Illumina HiSeq 4000. iRepertoire HTBI primers and Arm-PCR amplification of CDR3 regions were used to construct TCR beta libraries. Before sequencing, the PCR products went through gel purification. As for how the authors treated the data: Across samples, around 58 TRBV and 13 to 15 TRBJ segments were identified and used for gene usage analysis of CDR3 amino acid clonotypes. Filtered high-quality paired reads were merged into contigs using COPE and FqMerger. BLAST was used to align contigs to the IMGT TRBV, TRBD and TRBJ reference genes, and CDR3 was defined following IMGT. Any clonotype with a frequency above 0.1% was classified as a highly expanded clone. Repertoire diversity was measured by Shannon entropy, and V-J evenness by the Gini coefficient. Clonotypes shared by more than one individual were considered public. Through fastp at Q25 and MiXCR, TCRdb rebuilt clones from the public reads, retaining in-frame beta chains. Here each entry gathers all rows of one CDR3 protein and keeps the most common genes and DNA. What appears here as the V and J calls and clone size reflects TCRdb's work, not the paper's. A total of approximately 690,000 distinct CDR3 sequences appear in this sample, approximately 29% of them only once. The leading ten clones occupy 35% to 55% of the sample.

The sequencing used peripheral blood mononuclear cells (PBMCs), collected when the disease was refractory, from a patient treated with antithyroid drugs. Recombination connected TRBV10-3 to TRBJ1-2, with 8 central nucleotides matching TRBD1. The source is a female donor with Graves disease. The CDR3 region reads CAISEYGTGNYGYTF. The nucleotide sequence is given as TGTGCCATCAGTGAATATGGGACAGGCAACTATGGCTACACCTTC.